This T cell receptor (beta chain) was identified in a study of blood T cells in healthy people across ages. Study-level background: Template switching captured about one barcoded beta molecule per two T cells.

Primers used in a second PCR of roughly 7 to 12 cycles were a sample-barcoded 5' primer and a J-beta primer mix. Each cDNA molecule was tagged by a template-switch adaptor that had 12 random nucleotides. There were at least 2.5 million CDR3-containing paired-end reads obtained from each sample. TCRdb fed the 5' RACE reads into MiXCR, producing one record per CDR3 protein. Of about 590,000 distinct CDR3 sequences listed, approximately 30% are singletons. Trimming pared 10 bases from V and 0 bases from J, leaving 12 bases between. CDR1 is SNHLY and CDR2 is FYNNEI in the germline V gene. The CDR3 totals 13 residues. This clonotype was detected a few times.

The receptor's source is a woman older than 75 in good health. Material: blood. The chain links TRBV2 to TRBJ1-1; D uncertain. The CDR3 here is CATAKVVNTEAFF. The CDR3 DNA is TGTGCCACCGCGAAGGTGGTGAACACTGAAGCTTTCTTT.